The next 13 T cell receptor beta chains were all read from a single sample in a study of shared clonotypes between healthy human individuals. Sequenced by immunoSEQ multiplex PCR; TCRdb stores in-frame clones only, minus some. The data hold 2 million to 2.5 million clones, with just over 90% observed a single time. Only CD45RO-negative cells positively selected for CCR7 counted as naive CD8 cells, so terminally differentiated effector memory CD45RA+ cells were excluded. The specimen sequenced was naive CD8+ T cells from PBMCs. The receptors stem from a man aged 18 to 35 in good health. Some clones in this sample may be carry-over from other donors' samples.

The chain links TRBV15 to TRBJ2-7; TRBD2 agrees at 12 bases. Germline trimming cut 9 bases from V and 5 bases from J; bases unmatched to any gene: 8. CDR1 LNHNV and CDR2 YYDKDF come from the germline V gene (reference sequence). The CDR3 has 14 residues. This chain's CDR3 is CATETSGSLHEQYF. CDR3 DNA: TGTGCCACTGAGACTAGCGGGAGTCTCCACGAGCAGTACTTC.

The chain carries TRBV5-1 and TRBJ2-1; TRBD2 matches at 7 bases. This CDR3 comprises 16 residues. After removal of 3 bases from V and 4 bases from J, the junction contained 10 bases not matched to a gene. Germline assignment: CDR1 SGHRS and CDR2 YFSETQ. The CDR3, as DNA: TGCGCCAGCAGCTCCAAGAGCGGGATATATTACAATGAGCAGTTCTTC. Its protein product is CASSSKSGIYYNEQFF.

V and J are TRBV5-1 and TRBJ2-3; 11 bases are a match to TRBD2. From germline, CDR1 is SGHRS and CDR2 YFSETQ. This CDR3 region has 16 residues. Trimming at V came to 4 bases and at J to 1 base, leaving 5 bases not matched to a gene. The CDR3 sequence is CASSGSLAGGTDTQYF. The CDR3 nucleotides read TGCGCCAGCAGCGGCTCACTAGCGGGAGGCACAGATACGCAGTATTTT.

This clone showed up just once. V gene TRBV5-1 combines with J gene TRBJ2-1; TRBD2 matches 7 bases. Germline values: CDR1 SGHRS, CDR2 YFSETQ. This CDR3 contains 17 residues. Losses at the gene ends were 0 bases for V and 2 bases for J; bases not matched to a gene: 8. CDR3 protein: CASSLVGGSRTYNEQFF. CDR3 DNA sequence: TGCGCCAGCAGCTTGGTCGGGGGGAGTCGCACCTACAATGAGCAGTTCTTC.

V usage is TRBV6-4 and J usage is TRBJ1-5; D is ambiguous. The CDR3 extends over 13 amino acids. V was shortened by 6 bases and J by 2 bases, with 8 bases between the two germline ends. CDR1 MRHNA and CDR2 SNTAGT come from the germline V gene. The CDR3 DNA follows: TGTGCCAGCAGACGACGGGGCAATCAGCCCCAGCATTTT. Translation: CASRRRGNQPQHF.

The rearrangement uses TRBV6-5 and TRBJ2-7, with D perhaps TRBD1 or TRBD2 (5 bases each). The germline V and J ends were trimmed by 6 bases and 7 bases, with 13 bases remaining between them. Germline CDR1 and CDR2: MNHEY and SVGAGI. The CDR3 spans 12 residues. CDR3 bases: TGTGCCAGCAGACCTGCCTGGGGGGAGCAGTACTTC. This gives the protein CASRPAWGEQYF.

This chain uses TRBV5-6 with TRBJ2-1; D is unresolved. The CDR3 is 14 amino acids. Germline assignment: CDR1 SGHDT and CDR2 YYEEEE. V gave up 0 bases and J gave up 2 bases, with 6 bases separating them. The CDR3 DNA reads TGTGCCAGCAGCTTGGAGGCAACCTACAATGAGCAGTTCTTC. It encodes CASSLEATYNEQFF.

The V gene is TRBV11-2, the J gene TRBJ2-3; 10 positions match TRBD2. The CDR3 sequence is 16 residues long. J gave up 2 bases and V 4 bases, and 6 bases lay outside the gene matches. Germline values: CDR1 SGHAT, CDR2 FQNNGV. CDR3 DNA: TGTGCCAGCAGCTCTGCTAGCGGGAGAACCACAGATACGCAGTATTTT. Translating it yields CASSSASGRTTDTQYF. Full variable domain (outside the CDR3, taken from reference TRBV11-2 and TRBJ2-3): EAGVAQSPRYKIIEKRQSVAFWCNPISGHATLYWYQQILGQGPKLLIQFQNNGVVDDSQLPKDRFSAERLKGVDSTLKIQPAKLEDSAVYLCASSSASGRTTDTQYFGPGTRLTVL.

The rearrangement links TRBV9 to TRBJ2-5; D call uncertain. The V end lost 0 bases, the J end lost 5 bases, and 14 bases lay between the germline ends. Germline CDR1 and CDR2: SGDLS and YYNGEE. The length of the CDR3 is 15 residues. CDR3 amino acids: CASSVGGLPGETQYF. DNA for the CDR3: TGTGCCAGCAGCGTAGGCGGCCTTCCCGGGGAGACCCAGTACTTC.

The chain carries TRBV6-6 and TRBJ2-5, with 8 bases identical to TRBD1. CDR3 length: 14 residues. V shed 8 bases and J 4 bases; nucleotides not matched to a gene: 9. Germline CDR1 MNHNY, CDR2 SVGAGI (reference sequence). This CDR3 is CASDLGRGRETQYF. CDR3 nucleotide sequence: TGTGCCAGCGACCTTGGCAGGGGGCGAGAGACCCAGTACTTC.

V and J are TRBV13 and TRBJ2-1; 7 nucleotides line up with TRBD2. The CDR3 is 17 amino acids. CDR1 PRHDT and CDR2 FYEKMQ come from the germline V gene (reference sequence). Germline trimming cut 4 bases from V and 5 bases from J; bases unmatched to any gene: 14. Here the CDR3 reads CASSSQGEGERHNEQFF. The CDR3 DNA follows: TGTGCCAGCAGCTCCCAAGGGGAGGGAGAGAGGCACAATGAGCAGTTCTTC.

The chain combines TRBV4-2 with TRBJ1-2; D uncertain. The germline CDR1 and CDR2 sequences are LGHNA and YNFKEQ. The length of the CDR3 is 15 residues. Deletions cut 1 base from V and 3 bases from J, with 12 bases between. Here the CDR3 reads CASSQVKHPDYGYTF. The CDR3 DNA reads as TGTGCCAGCAGCCAAGTCAAACATCCGGACTATGGCTACACCTTC.

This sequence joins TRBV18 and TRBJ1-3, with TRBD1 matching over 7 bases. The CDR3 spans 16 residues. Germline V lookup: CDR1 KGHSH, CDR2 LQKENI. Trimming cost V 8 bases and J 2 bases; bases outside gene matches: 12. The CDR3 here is CASIRTGALAGNTIYF. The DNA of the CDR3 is TGTGCCAGCATCAGAACAGGGGCTCTCGCTGGAAACACCATATATTTT.